The T cell receptor (beta chain) described here comes from a study of T cells in localized non-small cell lung cancer (dated by TCRdb to about 2020). For context, the study as a whole: T cell repertoires of approximately 250 early-stage NSCLC patients were analyzed, with tumors being compared against uninvolved tumor-adjacent lungs. Of the NSCLC patients, fewer than 150 were male and approximately 97 were female, and the mean age was approximately 66 years. The cohort consisted of 236 treatment-naive NSCLC patients whose localized lung tumors had been resected. The paper's findings and limits, for the study overall: Uninvolved tumor-adjacent lung showed the highest T cell clonality, higher than tumor, which suggests more focused antigenic responses in the uninvolved tumor-adjacent lung. Longer overall survival was associated with higher blood T cell density, whereas shorter survival was associated with higher adjacent-lung clonality. Because the study design was exploratory, TCR variables were selected using unadjusted p-values without false-discovery rate correction. A median of approximately 62 of the top 100 tumor clones turned up in the paired uninvolved adjacent lung, and 25 to 35 of those clones also ranked among the top 100 of that same adjacent lung. Because multi-region tumor sequencing was not done, intratumor heterogeneity could not be ruled out.

V loses 11 bases, J loses 6 bases, and the germline ends lie 8 bases apart. CDR1 and CDR2 (ENHRY, SYGVKD) derive from the germline V gene. The CDR3, from cysteine to phenylalanine, totals 11 residues. Just CDR3 DNA is preserved here, 33 bases in frame from base 1. At diagnosis, tumor, uninvolved tumor-adjacent lung and peripheral blood were collected and then preserved as a mix of FFPE and fresh-frozen material. For TCR repertoire profiling, blood samples were analyzed as peripheral blood mononuclear cells. The immunoSEQ Assay was used to sequence TCR beta CDR3 regions from DNA. Concerning the study's data processing: T cell density was computed as TCR beta template counts normalized to usable DNA estimated by amplifying housekeeping genes. The preseqR package was used to estimate richness by extrapolating to 400,000 templates for PBMC samples and to 120,000 templates for tissue samples. Clonality was taken to be one minus Pielou's evenness. Differential abundance testing on productive amino-acid clonotypes, with a minimum total count of 5 and an alpha of 0.1, was used to identify tissue-enriched TCRs. Repertoire overlap between compartments was quantified with the Jaccard Index and Morisita Overlap Index. TCR beta CDR3s were clustered by GLIPH together with public tetramer-defined viral CDR3s, and at least three viral sequences plus V-gene enrichment were required for viral motifs. TCRdb obtained this table from immuneACCESS and retained in-frame rearrangements with V and J assigned. These tables miss some clones; where compared with another copy, unresolved V genes account for less than half of the shortfall, and the remainder is unexplained. V and J calls and clone size are given by that table; D and trimming were obtained from the DNA. For this sample there are around 70,000 clones; 70% to 90% appear just once. 21% of the sample is taken by the ten largest.

Points on this clone: Its target antigen remains unknown. No much larger clone is present one base from it, and per-base qualities are unavailable.

This clonotype was sampled from a male donor aged 60 or over with stage III squamous cell lung carcinoma. Source: peripheral blood, taken before any cancer treatment. Rearrangement joined TRBV10-3 to TRBJ1-6; the best D guess is TRBD1, with 6 bases matching. The CDR3 reads as follows: CAGGLNSPLHF. The sequence in DNA is TGTGCCGGGGGGCTTAATTCACCCCTCCACTTT.